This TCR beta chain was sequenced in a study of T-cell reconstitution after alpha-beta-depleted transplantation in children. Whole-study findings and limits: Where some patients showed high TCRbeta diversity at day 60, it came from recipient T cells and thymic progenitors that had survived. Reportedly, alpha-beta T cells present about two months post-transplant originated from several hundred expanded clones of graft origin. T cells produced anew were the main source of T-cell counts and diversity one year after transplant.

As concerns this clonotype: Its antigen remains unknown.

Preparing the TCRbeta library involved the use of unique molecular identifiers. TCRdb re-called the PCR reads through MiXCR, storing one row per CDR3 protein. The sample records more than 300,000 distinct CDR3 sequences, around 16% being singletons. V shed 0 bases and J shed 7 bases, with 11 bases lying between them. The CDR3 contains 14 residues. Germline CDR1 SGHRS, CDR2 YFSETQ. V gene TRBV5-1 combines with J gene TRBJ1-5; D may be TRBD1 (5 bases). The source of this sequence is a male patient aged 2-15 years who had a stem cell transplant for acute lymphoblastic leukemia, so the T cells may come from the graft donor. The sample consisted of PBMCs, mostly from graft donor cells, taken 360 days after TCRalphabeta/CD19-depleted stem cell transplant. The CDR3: CASSLGQLGQPQHF. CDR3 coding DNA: TGCGCCAGCAGCTTGGGACAGTTGGGGCAGCCCCAGCATTTT. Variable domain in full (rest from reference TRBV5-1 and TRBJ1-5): KAGVTQTPRYLIKTRGQQVTLSCSPISGHRSVSWYQQTPGQGLQFLFEYFSETQRNKGNFPGRFSGRQFSNSRSEMNVSTLELGDSALYLCASSLGQLGQPQHFGDGTRLSIL.